This is a list of T cell receptor beta chains from one sample in a study of blood T cells in healthy people across ages. A single record per CDR3 protein comes from TCRdb applying MiXCR to the 5' RACE reads. This sample has approximately 1.5 million distinct CDR3 sequences, with approximately 42% found just once. The sequencing input was blood. These receptors were obtained from a woman under 30 in good health. CDR3s include the opening cysteine and the closing phenylalanine or tryptophan. D genes are given only for firm matches. Only some rows state a clone size, as once, few, many or a class for expanded clones.

d_call	clone_size	v_call	j_call	cdr3_nt	cdr3_aa
-	-	TRBV11-2	TRBJ1-1	TGTGCCAGCAGCTTAGATTTGGATTTGCCGGGGGAAGCTTTCTTT	CASSLDLDLPGEAFF
-	-	TRBV6-1	TRBJ2-7	TGTGCCAGCGGTGAAGAGGCTAGCGAATACTACGAGCAGTACTTC	CASGEEASEYYEQYF
TRBD2	-	TRBV4-3	TRBJ2-1	TGCGCCAGCAGCCAAGAGGTGGGGACTAGGTCTACTGAGCAGTTCTTC	CASSQEVGTRSTEQFF
-	-	TRBV7-9	TRBJ1-1	TGTGCCAGCAGCGGCCCGGGACTAATCGGCACTGAAGCTTTCTTT	CASSGPGLIGTEAFF
-	-	TRBV12-3/TRBV12-4	TRBJ1-2	TGTGCCAGCCGGTCCACAGGGCGCTATGGCTACACCTTC	CASRSTGRYGYTF
-	few	TRBV4-1	TRBJ2-1	TGCGCCAGCAGCCGCGGACTACCAAGGAATGAGCAGTTCTTC	CASSRGLPRNEQFF
TRBD1	-	TRBV5-1	TRBJ1-1	TGCGCCAGCAGCTTGACAGGGGAGGCCACTGAAGCTTTCTTT	CASSLTGEATEAFF
-	-	TRBV15	TRBJ2-3	TGTGCCACCAGCCCCGGCTGGTCTAGCACAGATACGCAGTATTTT	CATSPGWSSTDTQYF
-	-	TRBV4-3	TRBJ2-2	TGCGCCAGCAGCCAAGAAATGGGCAGAATATCAGAGAACACCGGGGAGCTGTTTTTT	CASSQEMGRISENTGELFF
TRBD2	-	TRBV5-1	TRBJ2-5	TGCGCCAGCGAGCATGGTAGCGGGTACGTCTCCTACAATGAGCAGTACTTC	CASEHGSGYVSYNEQYF
-	-	TRBV6-6	TRBJ2-4	TGTGCCAGCAGTTACGGCCGGGGGATACGGGACATTCAGTACTTC	CASSYGRGIRDIQYF
TRBD1	-	TRBV12-3/TRBV12-4	TRBJ2-2	TGTGCCATCCGGACAGGTGCGAACACCGGGGAGCTGTTTTTT	CAIRTGANTGELFF
-	-	TRBV4-3	TRBJ2-7	TGCGCCAGCAGCCAAGATCGGAGTCCGAACACCTACGAGCAGTACTTC	CASSQDRSPNTYEQYF
-	-	TRBV7-9	TRBJ1-5	TGTGCCAGCAGCTTAGTGGGGAGGGGCAATCAGCCCCAGCATTTT	CASSLVGRGNQPQHF
-	-	TRBV12-3/TRBV12-4	TRBJ1-5	TGTGCCAGCACCCAAACCAGGGTAGTGGGTCAGCCCCAGCATTTT	CASTQTRVVGQPQHF
TRBD2	-	TRBV4-3	TRBJ2-1	TGCGCCAGCAGCCAAGAACGGGAGGGCCTCAATGAGCAGTTCTTC	CASSQEREGLNEQFF
-	-	TRBV7-8	TRBJ2-5	TGTGCCAGCAGCTTAGAGGGCAGGATTATTGGGTTCCAGTACTTC	CASSLEGRIIGFQYF
-	-	TRBV6-5	TRBJ2-6	TGTGCCAGCAGTTCGCCTGGGTTAGCGAGCTCATCTGGGGCCAACGTCCTGACTTTC	CASSSPGLASSSGANVLTF
-	-	TRBV6-5	TRBJ1-1	TGTGTCAGCAGCCGGGTCAGGGTGAACACTGAAGCTTTCTTT	CVSSRVRVNTEAFF
-	many	TRBV6-5	TRBJ2-2	TGTGCCAGCAGACTTGGACACCACACCGGGGAGCTGTTTTTT	CASRLGHHTGELFF
-	-	TRBV6-5	TRBJ1-2	TGTGCCAGCAGTTACTCCCCGAGGGGGAACTATGGCTACACCTTC	CASSYSPRGNYGYTF
-	few	TRBV6-2/TRBV6-3	TRBJ1-1	TGTGCCAGCAGTTACTCCGGCACGCCGAACACTGAAGCTTTCTTT	CASSYSGTPNTEAFF
TRBD2	-	TRBV20-1	TRBJ2-1	TGCAGTGCCCGACCTAGCGGGGGGGTCTTTGAGCAGTTCTTC	CSARPSGGVFEQFF
-	-	TRBV28	TRBJ2-7	TGTGCCAGCAGTTGGGGGGGCCTTGGCCAGTACTTC	CASSWGGLGQYF
TRBD1	few	TRBV7-2	TRBJ1-6	TGTGCCAGCAGCTTAGCGACCGGGACAGGGGGTTCACCCCTCCACTTT	CASSLATGTGGSPLHF
-	few	TRBV12-3/TRBV12-4	TRBJ2-7	TGTGCCAGCGGGGGAAGGGGCTACGAGCAGTACTTC	CASGGRGYEQYF
-	few	TRBV20-1	TRBJ1-2	TGCAGTGCTAGAGATAAGCCTGGCTATGGCTACACCTTC	CSARDKPGYGYTF
-	-	TRBV6-2/TRBV6-3	TRBJ1-5	TGTGCCAGCAGTTATGGAATAGGACGGGAGCATTTT	CASSYGIGREHF
TRBD2	-	TRBV4-1	TRBJ2-3	TGCGCCAGCAGCCAAGATAACCCCGCTGGGGGGGTCCCCACAGATACGCAGTATTTT	CASSQDNPAGGVPTDTQYF
TRBD2	-	TRBV7-2	TRBJ2-3	TGTGCCAGCAGCTCCGCCGGGACTAGATTGACAGATACGCAGTATTTT	CASSSAGTRLTDTQYF
TRBD2	-	TRBV24-1	TRBJ2-1	TGTGCCACCTCTTCTAGCGGGAGGGCCTGTGAGCAGTTCTTC	CATSSSGRACEQFF
-	-	TRBV20-1	TRBJ2-7	TGCAGTGCTAGCGGGAAATTCTACGAGCAGTACTTC	CSASGKFYEQYF
TRBD2	-	TRBV5-1	TRBJ2-1	TGCGCCAGCACTACCTCCTTGGCGGGGGGTTCCTACAATGAGCAGTTCTTC	CASTTSLAGGSYNEQFF
-	-	TRBV6-7	TRBJ2-3	TGTGCCAGCAGTTACGTAATAATGATTCGCCCAGATACGCAGTATTTT	CASSYVIMIRPDTQYF
-	-	TRBV27	TRBJ1-2	TGTGCCAGCAGTTTAGATCGACGGGGCGCGGTCTATGGCTACACCTTC	CASSLDRRGAVYGYTF
-	-	TRBV29-1	TRBJ2-3	TGCAGCGTTGAAGGGAGGGGATACGAGACAGATACGCAGTATTTT	CSVEGRGYETDTQYF
-	-	TRBV21-1	TRBJ2-1	TGTGCCAGCAGCAAAGATTATCGAACCAGGGTTGCGGGCTACAATGAGCAGTTCTTC	CASSKDYRTRVAGYNEQFF
-	few	TRBV24-1	TRBJ2-2	TGTGCCACCAGTGGCGTGGAGGGGGCAATGAACACCGGGGAGCTGTTTTTT	CATSGVEGAMNTGELFF
-	few	TRBV9	TRBJ1-1	TGTGCCAGCAGCGTAGATGGGTACACTGAAGCTTTCTTT	CASSVDGYTEAFF
-	-	TRBV7-8	TRBJ2-1	TGTGCCAGCAGCTTATTTGGGTCTAGCGATGAGCAGTTCTTC	CASSLFGSSDEQFF
TRBD1	-	TRBV9	TRBJ2-2	TGTGCCAGCAGCGCCGACAGGGGCGGTACCGGGGAGCTGTTTTTT	CASSADRGGTGELFF
-	-	TRBV4-3	TRBJ2-1	TGCACCAGCAGCCAAGATAGTCGGGTACGAGTCTCCTACAATGAGCAGTTCTTC	CTSSQDSRVRVSYNEQFF
TRBD2	-	TRBV27	TRBJ2-7	TGTGCCAGCAAGTACAGCGGGGCCTACGAGCAGTACTTC	CASKYSGAYEQYF
TRBD1	-	TRBV7-9	TRBJ1-2	TGTGCCAGCAGCCCATTCGACAGGGAAAGTAATGACACCTTC	CASSPFDRESNDTF
-	-	TRBV15	TRBJ2-1	TGTGCCATCGGACCTGGGGGATATCTCTACAATGAGCAGTTCTTC	CAIGPGGYLYNEQFF
-	-	TRBV6-6	TRBJ1-5	TGTGCCAGCAGTTACGAGCCGAATCAGCCCCAGCATTTT	CASSYEPNQPQHF
-	-	TRBV4-1	TRBJ1-5	TGCGCCAGCAGCCAACGTCAGGCCCTCGGGCCCCAGCATTTT	CASSQRQALGPQHF
-	few	TRBV12-3/TRBV12-4	TRBJ1-2	TGTGCCAGCAGTTTCTGGGGAATCCACACCTTC	CASSFWGIHTF
-	-	TRBV7-6	TRBJ1-1	TGTGCCAGCAGCTTAGAGGCCAGGGGAGGGACTGAAGCTTTCTTT	CASSLEARGGTEAFF
-	-	TRBV7-9	TRBJ1-3	TGTGCCAGCAGTTCCATCTCTGGAAACACCATATATTTT	CASSSISGNTIYF
-	few	TRBV6-1	TRBJ2-7	TGTGCCAGCAGAGAAGGGGAACCATACGAGCAGTACTTC	CASREGEPYEQYF
-	-	TRBV11-2	TRBJ2-3	TGTGCCAGCAGTTGCATTAGCGGCGTCACAGATACGCAGTATTTT	CASSCISGVTDTQYF
-	many	TRBV4-1	TRBJ2-7	TGCGCCAGCTCAAAAAGCGTAGCGTCCTACGAGCAGTACTTC	CASSKSVASYEQYF
-	-	TRBV20-1	TRBJ2-1	TGCAGTGCTAGCGAAGTCGGGCGGGATTGGAATGAGCAGTTCTTC	CSASEVGRDWNEQFF